Many counts were recorded for the clone carrying this TCR beta chain. As yet, its antigen is unknown. This sample stems from a study of identical twins. Study conclusions and caveats: An excess of low generation probability was shown by twin-shared out-of-frame alpha sequences.

One entry per CDR3 protein, called by TCRdb with MiXCR from the 5' RACE reads. The top ten hold approximately 7.7% of the sample, which has 150,000 or so distinct CDR3 sequences, approximately 3.5% seen once. Germline lookup yields CDR1 ENHRY and CDR2 SYGVKD. This CDR3 contains 14 residues. Trimming took 5 bases from V and 6 from J; bases not matched to a gene: 3. The source of this sequence is a man between 18 and 29 years old in good health. The sequencing input was memory T cells sorted from blood. The V call is TRBV10-3, the J call TRBJ2-1; TRBD2 aligns across 11 bases. CDR3 DNA: TGTGCCATCAGTCCCACTAGCGGGAGCAATGAGCAGTTCTTC. Translation gives CAISPTSGSNEQFF.